This section outlines one T cell receptor (beta chain) sequence together with its context. Its specificity is unknown. One end of the junction varies from germline; a read error may be responsible. These data originate in a study of post-analysis software for immune sequencing data. About the research overall: Relapsing-remitting, secondary progressive and progressive-relapsing multiple sclerosis courses were included.

Study findings and constraints: Normalized Chao1 diversity in multiple sclerosis patients fell significantly below that of controls. Same-batch samples co-clustered strongly by F measure. There were roughly five TRBV segments more frequent in patients than controls, and TRBV5-6, TRBV5-1 and TRBV20-1 were among them.

The V gene's germline CDR1 is MGHRA and CDR2 YSYEKL. The CDR3 spans 17 residues. Incorporated into the TCR beta cDNA libraries were unique molecular identifiers, which served to reduce PCR and sequencing biases. T cells, roughly 1 to 10 million of them, yielded some 500,000 cDNA molecules. Each CDR3 protein is one row after TCRdb ran MiXCR on the PCR reads. The table shows about 200,000 distinct CDR3 sequences, with roughly 28% occurring only once. Input material: blood. The chain uses TRBV4-1 and TRBJ1-6; 9 bases agree with TRBD1. The receptor was derived from a girl aged 2-17 years with multiple sclerosis. CDR3 bases: TGCGCCAGCAGCCAAGAAAATGACAGGGGGAGTAATTCACCCCCCCACTTT. As protein: CASSQENDRGSNSPPHF.